Listed here are 18 T cell receptor beta chains from one sample, sequenced in a study of T cell responses to AZD1222 COVID-19 vaccine. Some clones are missing from TCRdb's copy, which holds only in-frame ones; the method was immunoSEQ multiplex PCR. In the table there are 150,000 or so clones, approximately 89% of which are singletons. Sequenced here: peripheral blood, sampled on day 0 of AZD1222 vaccination. The origin of the receptors is an adult in good health.

This chain links TRBV9 with TRBJ1-1, with D possibly TRBD1 on 5 matching bases. CDR1 and CDR2 from the germline V gene are SGDLS and YYNGEE. The CDR3 has 13 amino acids. V was cut by 4 bases and J by 0 bases, with 7 bases left in between. The CDR3 sequence: CASSRQLNTEAFF. DNA of the CDR3: TGTGCCAGCAGCCGACAGTTGAACACTGAAGCTTTCTTT.

V and J are TRBV27 and TRBJ1-3; D uncertain. Germline-derived CDR1 and CDR2 are MNHEY and SMNVEV (reference sequence). The ends were cut back, 4 bases at V and 4 bases at J, with 5 bases in the middle. This CDR3 spans 12 amino acids. CDR3 sequence reads: CASSSGGNTIYF. For the CDR3, the DNA is TGTGCCAGCAGTTCGGGGGGAAACACCATATATTTT.

This sequence joins TRBV19 and TRBJ1-1; the D is unclear. The ends were cut back, 3 bases at V and 1 base at J, with 6 bases in the middle. There are 13 residues in the CDR3. CDR1 is LNHDA and CDR2 is SQIVND in the germline V gene (reference sequence). CDR3 sequence: CASSMGGNTEAFF. The DNA for the CDR3 is TGTGCCAGTAGTATGGGTGGGAACACTGAAGCTTTCTTT.

Here the CDR3 reads CASTRGMNTEAFF. CDR3 DNA sequence: TGTGCCAGCACAAGGGGGATGAACACTGAAGCTTTCTTT. This chain links TRBV9 with TRBJ1-1; weak D call: TRBD1 (6 bases). Trimming shortened V by 6 bases and J by 0 bases, and 9 bases separated the two germline ends. The length of the CDR3 is 13 residues. Germline-derived CDR1 and CDR2 are SGDLS and YYNGEE.

This clone occurred once. The chain has TRBV2 and TRBJ2-3; D gene ambiguous. Germline CDR1 and CDR2: SNHLY and FYNNEI. V lost 6 bases and J lost 1, with 5 bases in between. This CDR3 contains 12 residues. The CDR3 coding sequence is TGTGCCAGCAGCCCCGGCACAGATACGCAGTATTTT. Its protein is CASSPGTDTQYF.

CDR3 nucleotides: TGTGCCAGCAGCTTGTGGCAGGAAGGTCAAGAGACCCAGTACTTC. As protein: CASSLWQEGQETQYF. The rearrangement uses TRBV5-8 and TRBJ2-5, with no clear D. CDR1 is SGHTS and CDR2 is YDEGEE in the germline V gene. The CDR3 loop spans 15 amino acids. The V and J ends lost 1 base and 2 bases respectively, with 12 bases between them.

The chain uses TRBV5-6 and TRBJ2-3; 7 positions agree with TRBD2. Germline V gene sequence: CDR1 SGHDT, CDR2 YYEEEE. This CDR3 has 16 residues. J gave up 2 bases and V 3 bases, and 9 bases lay outside the gene matches. The CDR3: CASSSDRGSLTDTQYF. Here the CDR3 DNA reads TGTGCCAGCAGCTCGGATCGCGGGAGCCTCACAGATACGCAGTATTTT. The whole variable domain, filled in from reference TRBV5-6 and TRBJ2-3, reads DAGVTQSPTHLIKTRGQQVTLRCSPKSGHDTVSWYQQALGQGPQFIFQYYEEEERQRGNFPDRFSGHQFPNYSSELNVNALLLGDSALYLCASSSDRGSLTDTQYFGPGTRLTVL.

V usage is TRBV11-2 and J usage is TRBJ2-7; D gene uncertain. Trimming stripped 4 bases from V and 2 bases from J, with 12 bases between. CDR1 SGHAT and CDR2 FQNNGV come from the germline V gene. CDR3 length: 14 amino acids. The CDR3 DNA reads TGTGCCAGCAGCTCACTTAAAGGGACCTACGAGCAGTACTTC. This sequence encodes CASSSLKGTYEQYF.

DNA of the CDR3: TGTGCCACCAGCAGAAAATACACAGGGGGCCCCGTTCAGCCCCAGCATTTT. Protein: CATSRKYTGGPVQPQHF. V is TRBV15 and J is TRBJ1-5, with 9 nucleotides matching TRBD1. J was trimmed by 6 bases and V by 2 bases; bases with no gene match: 11. Germline V gene lookup returns CDR1 LNHNV and CDR2 YYDKDF (reference sequence). This CDR3 contains 17 residues.

The chain is built from TRBV19 and TRBJ2-1; D remains ambiguous. Germline loops: CDR1 LNHDA, CDR2 SQIVND (reference sequence). This CDR3 has 13 residues. Trimming stripped 5 bases from V and 5 bases from J, with 10 bases between. The CDR3: CASSVADHNEQFF. The DNA for the CDR3 is TGTGCCAGTAGTGTCGCGGACCACAATGAGCAGTTCTTC. Complete variable domain (other parts from reference TRBV19 and TRBJ2-1): DGGITQSPKYLFRKEGQNVTLSCEQNLNHDAMYWYRQDPGQGLRLIYYSQIVNDFQKGDIAEGYSVSREKKESFPLTVTSAQKNPTAFYLCASSVADHNEQFFGPGTRLTVL.

CDR3 coding DNA: TGTGCCAGCAGTTTTGGGGCGGCTGACTATGGCTACACCTTC. Protein product: CASSFGAADYGYTF. J is TRBJ1-2 and V is TRBV28; perhaps TRBD1 as D (5 bases). V shed 3 bases and J shed 3 bases, with 11 bases lying between them. From germline, CDR1 is MDHEN and CDR2 SYDVKM. The CDR3 consists of 14 residues.

This clone occurred once. The chain uses TRBV2 and TRBJ1-2; 10 nucleotides line up with TRBD1. The CDR3 runs to 14 residues. After removal of 3 bases from V and 5 bases from J, the junction contained 3 bases not matched to a gene. Germline V lookup: CDR1 SNHLY, CDR2 FYNNEI. Written as DNA, the CDR3 is TGTGCCAGCAGTGAGTCGGGACAGGGGTATGGCTACACCTTC. Amino acids: CASSESGQGYGYTF.

The chain uses TRBV28 and TRBJ1-1; 7 bases match TRBD1. The germline gives CDR1 MDHEN, CDR2 SYDVKM. Germline trimming cut 8 bases from V and 0 bases from J; bases unmatched to any gene: 3. The CDR3 consists of 13 residues. The CDR3 bases are TGTGCCAGCTGGGACAGCCTGAACACTGAAGCTTTCTTT. Protein product: CASWDSLNTEAFF. The whole variable domain, remainder taken from reference TRBV28 and TRBJ1-1, is DVKVTQSSRYLVKRTGEKVFLECVQDMDHENMFWYRQDPGLGLRLIYFSYDVKMKEKGDIPEGYSVSREKKERFSLILESASTNQTSMYLCASWDSLNTEAFFGQGTRLTVV.

This rearrangement joins TRBV7-2 to TRBJ2-1; 10 bases are shared with TRBD2. V was pared by 2 bases and J by 5 bases, with 15 bases of the junction left unmatched. From germline, CDR1 is SGHTA and CDR2 FQGNSA. The CDR3 runs to 19 residues. The CDR3 nucleotides are TGTGCCAGCAGCTTAAAGCGGGAGGGCACGTGGTCTTGGGACAATGAGCAGTTCTTC. Its translation is CASSLKREGTWSWDNEQFF.

The rearrangement uses TRBV6-6 and TRBJ1-2; TRBD1 matches at 7 bases. Germline CDR1 and CDR2: MNHNY and SVGAGI (reference sequence). The CDR3 covers 14 residues. V lost 5 bases and J lost 4; bases outside the gene matches: 7. The CDR3 coding sequence is TGTGCCAGCAGTCACAGGGGAGCAGGCTATGGCTACACCTTC. Amino acids: CASSHRGAGYGYTF.

This sequence joins TRBV18 and TRBJ1-5, with D unclear. CDR3 length equals 14 residues. Germline lookup yields CDR1 KGHSH and CDR2 LQKENI. Deletions cut 4 bases from V and 0 bases from J, with 7 bases between. DNA of the CDR3: TGTGCCAGCTCACGCAGTTATAGCAATCAGCCCCAGCATTTT. Amino acids: CASSRSYSNQPQHF.

In its sample, this clone was seen once. DNA of the CDR3: TGTGCCAGCAGCTACGCCGGGACTAGGTGGGAGACCCAGTACTTC. Its protein product is CASSYAGTRWETQYF. V is TRBV7-2 and J is TRBJ2-5; TRBD2 agrees at 8 bases. Germline trimming cut 4 bases from V and 5 bases from J; bases unmatched to any gene: 9. The CDR3 consists of 15 residues. Germline values: CDR1 SGHTA, CDR2 FQGNSA.

V gene TRBV7-2 combines with J gene TRBJ1-1, with 9 bases identical to TRBD1. V dropped 5 bases and J dropped 0; count of bases not matched to a gene: 10. Germline values: CDR1 SGHTA, CDR2 FQGNSA. The CDR3 is made up of 17 amino acids. CDR3 protein: CASSPNRDRVVNTEAFF. In DNA, the CDR3 is TGTGCCAGCAGCCCTAACCGGGACAGGGTTGTGAACACTGAAGCTTTCTTT.